This T cell receptor (beta chain) was sequenced in a study of shared clonotypes between healthy human individuals. Overall study context: A couple of women and a few men aged 18 to 49 made up the donors. Findings of the study overall: Generally, naive subsets came out with larger estimated richness than memory subsets. It was observed that roughly 5.4% of naive CD4 clonotypes were shared across a handful of donors.

Original methodology: Junction-only sequences without quality scores came from ImmunoSEQ, so filtering differed. Here immunoSEQ multiplex PCR was the method, and the copy in TCRdb shows in-frame clones only, minus some. For V, J and clone size, that table is used; D and trimming come from the DNA. The table records over a million clones, roughly 97% of them present only once. Regarding this clone: Antigen unknown.

This CDR3 has 15 amino acids. V dropped 1 base and J dropped 12 bases, with 18 bases sitting between them. The V gene's germline CDR1 is SGHAT and CDR2 FQNNGV. The TCR originated in a man between 25 and 39 years old in good health. The chain links TRBV11-2 to TRBJ1-4, with a weak D call TRBD1 (6 bases). Sequencing used naive CD4+ T cells sorted from blood. Subset specified: CD45RA+ positively selected. The CDR3 DNA reads TGTGCCAGCAGCTTAGCTCGTCGGGGGCCTCGGGAACTGTTTTTT. As protein: CASSLARRGPRELFF.